A single sample gave rise to the 21 T cell receptor beta chains below, sequenced in a study of blood T cell repertoires in COVID-19. TCRdb's copy holds only in-frame clones and misses some; the assay was immunoSEQ multiplex PCR. The sample lists about 150,000 clones; about 90% were seen once. The sample consisted of peripheral blood. These receptor sequences come from a man between 45 and 60 years old with acute or convalescent COVID-19.

This sequence joins TRBV28 and TRBJ2-3, with TRBD2 matching 9 bases. The CDR3 totals 15 residues. The J segment lost 6 bases and the V segment lost 2 bases, leaving 6 bases of the junction unmatched. Germline V gene sequence: CDR1 MDHEN, CDR2 SYDVKM. Here the CDR3 reads CASSLPSGNGDTQYF. CDR3 DNA sequence: TGTGCCAGCAGTTTACCTAGCGGGAATGGGGATACGCAGTATTTT.

Only one count was recorded for this clone. CDR3 loop: CASSRTSGASYEQYF. The CDR3 nucleotides are TGTGCCAGCAGTAGGACTAGCGGGGCATCCTACGAGCAGTACTTC. This sequence joins TRBV28 and TRBJ2-7, with 12 bases fitting TRBD2. Looked up from germline, CDR1 is MDHEN and CDR2 is SYDVKM. V trimming: 5 bases; J trimming: 1 base; junction bases outside the gene matches: 3. CDR3 length: 15 residues.

The V and J genes are TRBV5-1 and TRBJ1-6; D possibly corresponds to TRBD1 (6 bases). The CDR3 is 17 amino acids. The V end was cut by 4 bases, the J end by 0 bases, with 14 bases between. The germline CDR1 and CDR2 sequences are SGHRS and YFSETQ. DNA for the CDR3: TGCGCCAGCAGCGGGGGCCTACCGAGCTCCTATAATTCACCCCTCCACTTT. This encodes CASSGGLPSSYNSPLHF.

The gene calls are TRBV11-2 and TRBJ1-1; 11 nucleotides align to TRBD1. In germline, CDR1 is SGHAT, CDR2 FQNNGV. V lost 7 bases, J lost 6 bases, and 7 bases stayed unmatched. The CDR3 is 14 amino acids. CDR3 nucleotide sequence: TGTGCCAGCACCACGGACAGGGGGCTTTCTGAAGCTTTCTTT. Translating gives CASTTDRGLSEAFF.

This rearrangement joins TRBV19 to TRBJ2-7, with 8 bases matching TRBD1. Germline assignment: CDR1 LNHDA and CDR2 SQIVND (reference sequence). The trim removed 3 bases at V and 5 bases at J, leaving 9 bases unmatched. The CDR3 consists of 15 residues. CDR3 amino acids: CASSIGQGLHHEQYF. The CDR3, as DNA: TGTGCCAGTAGTATCGGACAGGGTTTACACCACGAGCAGTACTTC.

This sequence joins TRBV30 and TRBJ2-3; 9 nucleotides line up with TRBD2. V dropped 7 bases and J dropped 0; count of bases not matched to a gene: 8. Germline V gene sequence: CDR1 GTSNPN, CDR2 SVGIG (reference sequence). The CDR3 is 15 residues long. The CDR3 protein is CASISSGASTDTQYF. In DNA, the CDR3 is TGTGCCTCAATTTCTAGCGGGGCTAGCACAGATACGCAGTATTTT.

CDR3 residues: CASGLPQYSGNTIYF. CDR3 in DNA: TGTGCCAGTGGGCTGCCGCAGTACTCTGGAAACACCATATATTTT. This sequence joins TRBV19 and TRBJ1-3, with no clear D. The V and J ends lost 8 bases and 0 bases respectively, with 14 bases between them. The CDR3 loop spans 15 amino acids. Per the germline V gene, CDR1 is LNHDA and CDR2 is SQIVND (reference sequence). Drawing the rest from reference TRBV19 and TRBJ1-3, the complete variable domain is DGGITQSPKYLFRKEGQNVTLSCEQNLNHDAMYWYRQDPGQGLRLIYYSQIVNDFQKGDIAEGYSVSREKKESFPLTVTSAQKNPTAFYLCASGLPQYSGNTIYFGEGSWLTVV.

This clone was counted a single time. The chain couples TRBV30 to TRBJ1-5; D uncertain. Trimming removed 0 bases at V and 6 bases at J, with 9 bases between. There are 13 residues in the CDR3. Germline CDR1 GTSNPN, CDR2 SVGIG (reference sequence). This chain's CDR3 is CAWSVLGSQPQHF. Here the CDR3 DNA reads TGTGCCTGGAGTGTACTGGGGAGTCAGCCCCAGCATTTT.

CDR3 sequence: CAYSGGGETQYF. The CDR3 DNA is TGTGCCTACTCGGGGGGGGGAGAGACCCAGTACTTC. This rearrangement joins TRBV30 to TRBJ2-5, with TRBD2 matching over 8 bases. V trimming: 7 bases; J trimming: 4 bases; junction bases outside the gene matches: 5. This CDR3 region has 12 residues. Germline CDR1 is GTSNPN and CDR2 is SVGIG (reference sequence).

The chain joins TRBV30 to TRBJ1-2; 7 nucleotides line up with TRBD1. Losses at the gene ends were 1 base for V and 0 bases for J; bases not matched to a gene: 2. CDR1 is GTSNPN and CDR2 is SVGIG in the germline V gene (reference sequence). This CDR3 has 14 amino acids. CDR3: CAWSDGQANYGYTF. CDR3 nucleotide sequence: TGTGCCTGGAGTGACGGACAGGCTAACTATGGCTACACCTTC.

This chain joins TRBV6-5 and TRBJ1-1; D uncertain. This CDR3 has 14 amino acids. The germline CDR1 and CDR2 sequences are MNHEY and SVGAGI. V lost 0 bases, J lost 1 base, and 6 bases lay in between. The CDR3 reads CASSYSDTNTEAFF. CDR3 sequence (DNA): TGTGCCAGCAGTTACTCCGACACGAACACTGAAGCTTTCTTT.

This clone was recorded once. This chain uses TRBV12-3 or TRBV12-4 with TRBJ1-1, with D perhaps TRBD1 (6 bases). V was shortened by 3 bases and J by 7 bases, with 12 bases between the two germline ends. The CDR3 spans 13 residues. The CDR3 coding sequence is TGTGCCAGCAGTTTGCAGGGGAACGGTGAAGCTTTCTTT. Amino acids: CASSLQGNGEAFF.

This chain connects TRBV28 to TRBJ1-2; maybe TRBD1 (5 bases). The CDR3 loop spans 14 amino acids. Germline V CDR1 and CDR2: MDHEN, SYDVKM. The V end was cut by 10 bases, the J end by 5 bases, with 20 bases between. CDR3 loop: CATSSQGSGYGYTF. CDR3 nucleotide sequence: TGTGCCACCTCGTCTCAGGGAAGTGGGTATGGCTACACCTTC.

V is TRBV25-1 and J is TRBJ1-1; perhaps TRBD1 as D (5 bases). The germline V gene has CDR1 MGHDK and CDR2 SYGVNS. V shed 3 bases and J shed 7 bases, with 18 bases lying between them. The CDR3 contains 15 residues. The CDR3, as DNA: TGTGCCAGCAGTGATTTCGGCAGGGAAGGCATTGAAGCTTTCTTT. Protein product: CASSDFGREGIEAFF.

V gene TRBV9 combines with J gene TRBJ2-7, with 7 bases that match TRBD2. The CDR3 contains 12 residues. Per germline, CDR1 SGDLS and CDR2 YYNGEE. The V segment lost 3 bases and the J segment 5 bases; nucleotides outside the gene matches: 2. The CDR3 region is CASSGGGHEQYF. The CDR3 DNA follows: TGTGCCAGCAGCGGGGGAGGGCACGAGCAGTACTTC.

V is TRBV15 and J is TRBJ1-5, with D unclear. CDR1 and CDR2 from the germline V gene are LNHNV and YYDKDF (reference sequence). Trimming removed 3 bases at V and 12 bases at J, with 9 bases between. The CDR3 is 11 amino acids. The CDR3 bases are TGTGCCACCAGCAGTACGGGGATCCAGCATTTT. This encodes CATSSTGIQHF.

This sequence joins TRBV6-6 and TRBJ1-2, with TRBD1 as a possible D gene (6 bases). Germline CDR1 MNHNY, CDR2 SVGAGI (reference sequence). The CDR3 consists of 15 residues. Deletions cut 0 bases from V and 4 bases from J, with 12 bases between. The CDR3 DNA reads TGTGCCAGCAGTTACTCTTTACGAGGGGGCTATGGCTACACCTTC. Protein: CASSYSLRGGYGYTF.

J is TRBJ2-2 and V is TRBV6-1; 10 bases match TRBD1. This CDR3 spans 14 amino acids. The V gene's germline CDR1 is MNHNS and CDR2 SASEGT. V dropped 1 base and J dropped 7; count of bases not matched to a gene: 0. The CDR3 region is CASSEGTGGGELFF. The CDR3 DNA reads TGTGCCAGCAGTGAAGGGACAGGGGGCGGGGAGCTGTTTTTT.

Remarks on this clone: In the same sample, other DNA sequences code for this CDR3. The chain has TRBV5-1 and TRBJ2-1; 7 positions agree with TRBD1. The CDR3 length is 14 residues. Trimming took 3 bases from V and 0 from J; bases not matched to a gene: 0. The germline CDR1 and CDR2 sequences are SGHRS and YFSETQ. The CDR3 sequence: CASSSGGSYNEQFF. CDR3 bases: TGCGCCAGCAGCTCAGGGGGCTCCTACAATGAGCAGTTCTTC.

The chain links TRBV7-2 to TRBJ2-2; no definite D call. The CDR3 has 12 amino acids. The V and J ends lost 3 bases and 8 bases respectively, with 7 bases between them. Germline V gives CDR1 SGHTA, CDR2 FQGNSA. The CDR3 sequence is CASSLNEGELFF. The CDR3 region has the DNA TGTGCCAGCAGCTTGAACGAGGGGGAGCTGTTTTTT.

As DNA, the CDR3 is TGTGCCAGCTCCTTAGCCGGGTCGAACACCGGGGAGCTGTTTTTT. It yields the protein CASSLAGSNTGELFF. The chain is built from TRBV11-1 and TRBJ2-2; no definite D call. Looked up from germline, CDR1 is SGHAT and CDR2 is FQDESV (reference sequence). The V end was cut by 8 bases, the J end by 0 bases, with 13 bases between. CDR3 length: 15 amino acids.